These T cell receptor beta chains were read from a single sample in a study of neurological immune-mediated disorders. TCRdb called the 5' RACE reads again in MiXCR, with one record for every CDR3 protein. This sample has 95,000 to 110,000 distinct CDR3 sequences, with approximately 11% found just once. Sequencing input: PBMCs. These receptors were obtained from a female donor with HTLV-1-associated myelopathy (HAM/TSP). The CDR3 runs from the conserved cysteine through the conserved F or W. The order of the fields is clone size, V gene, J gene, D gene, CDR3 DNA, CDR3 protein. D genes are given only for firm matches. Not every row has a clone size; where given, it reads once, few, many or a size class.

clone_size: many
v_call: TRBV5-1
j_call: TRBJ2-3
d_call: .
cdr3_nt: TGCGCCAGCAGCGATCCGCGGACTAGCACAGATACGCAGTATTTT
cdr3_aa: CASSDPRTSTDTQYF

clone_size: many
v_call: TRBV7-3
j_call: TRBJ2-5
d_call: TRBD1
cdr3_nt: TGTGCCAGCAGCTTACTCGGGACAGACGGGACCCAAGAGACCCAGTACTTC
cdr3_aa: CASSLLGTDGTQETQYF

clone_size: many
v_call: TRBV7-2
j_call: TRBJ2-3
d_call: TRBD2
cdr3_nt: TGTGCCAGCAGCTTGGAGCTAGCGGGGGGGCCGACAGATACGCAGTATTTT
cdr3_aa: CASSLELAGGPTDTQYF

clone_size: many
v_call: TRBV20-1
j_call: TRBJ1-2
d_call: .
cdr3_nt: TGCAGTGCTCGCGGGGGGAGGGTTCATCAGGGCTACACCTTC
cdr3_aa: CSARGGRVHQGYTF

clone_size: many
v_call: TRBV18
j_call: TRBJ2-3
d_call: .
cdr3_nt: TGTGCCAGCTCACCAGCAGGGAAAGGCACAGATACGCAGTATTTT
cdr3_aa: CASSPAGKGTDTQYF

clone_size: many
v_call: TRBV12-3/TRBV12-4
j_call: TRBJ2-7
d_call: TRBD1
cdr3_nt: TGTGCCAGCAGCCGGGACAGCTCCTACGAGCAGTACTTC
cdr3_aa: CASSRDSSYEQYF

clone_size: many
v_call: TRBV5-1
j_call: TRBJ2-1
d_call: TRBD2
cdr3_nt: TGCGCCAGCAGATTTGGAGCGGGGGCTGGAAATGAGCAGTTCTTC
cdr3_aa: CASRFGAGAGNEQFF

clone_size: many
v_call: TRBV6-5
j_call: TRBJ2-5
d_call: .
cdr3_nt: TGTGCCAGCGGTCTCAACAGCCAAGAGACCCAGTACTTC
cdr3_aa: CASGLNSQETQYF

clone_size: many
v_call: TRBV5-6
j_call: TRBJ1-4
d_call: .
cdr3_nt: TGTGCCAGCAGCCCCAGACCTGAGCGGAGTGAAAAACTGTTTTTT
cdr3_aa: CASSPRPERSEKLFF

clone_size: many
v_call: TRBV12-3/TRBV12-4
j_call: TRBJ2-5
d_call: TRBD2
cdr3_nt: TGTGCCAGCAGTTATAGCGGGAGGGAGACCCAGTACTTC
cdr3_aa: CASSYSGRETQYF

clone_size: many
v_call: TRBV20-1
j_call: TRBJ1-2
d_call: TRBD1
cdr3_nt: TGCAGTGCTCCACCCCAGGGGGCGAGACAAGTTAACTATGGCTACACCTTC
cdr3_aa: CSAPPQGARQVNYGYTF

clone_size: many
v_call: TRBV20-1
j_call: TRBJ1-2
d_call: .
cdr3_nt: TGCAGTGCTAGCGTACCCCCTCAAGGCTATGGCTACACCTTC
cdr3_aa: CSASVPPQGYGYTF

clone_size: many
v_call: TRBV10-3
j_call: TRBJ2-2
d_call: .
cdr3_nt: TGTGCCATCACCGGGACTTCGAACACCGGGGAGCTGTTTTTT
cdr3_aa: CAITGTSNTGELFF

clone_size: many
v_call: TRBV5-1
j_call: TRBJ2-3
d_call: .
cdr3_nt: TGCGCCAGCAGCTTGTTGACAGGCACAGATACGCAGTATTTT
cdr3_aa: CASSLLTGTDTQYF

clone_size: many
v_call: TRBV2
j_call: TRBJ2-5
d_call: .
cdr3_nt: TGTGCCACCGGGGGTCAGCGAGAGACCCAGTACTTC
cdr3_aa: CATGGQRETQYF

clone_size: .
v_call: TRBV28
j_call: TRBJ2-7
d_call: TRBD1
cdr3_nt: TGTGCCAGCAGTTCCTCCACCATCGACAGGGGGAACGAGCAGTACTTC
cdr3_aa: CASSSSTIDRGNEQYF

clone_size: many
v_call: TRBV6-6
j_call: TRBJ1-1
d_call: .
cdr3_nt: TGTGCCAGCAGATCGTCGGGGGCCGGGGAGGTCGGAGCTTTCTTT
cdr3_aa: CASRSSGAGEVGAFF